What follows is one TCR beta chain and its context. Germline V gene data show CDR1 as SEHNR and CDR2 as FQNEAQ (reference sequence). Trimming at V came to 3 bases and at J to 5 bases, leaving 1 base not matched to a gene. This CDR3 has 14 residues. Sequencing used immunoSEQ multiplex PCR; TCRdb keeps in-frame clones, though not all of them. The sample yields about 310,000 clones, about nine tenths seen once. This specimen belongs to a study of blood T cell repertoires in COVID-19. This TCR came from a man between 45 and 60 years old with active or convalescent COVID-19. This sequence joins TRBV7-9 and TRBJ2-5; 12 bases line up with TRBD1. The sequenced sample consisted of peripheral blood. CDR3 region: CASSLGQGAETQYF. The CDR3 region has the DNA TGTGCCAGCAGCTTGGGACAGGGGGCCGAGACCCAGTACTTC.